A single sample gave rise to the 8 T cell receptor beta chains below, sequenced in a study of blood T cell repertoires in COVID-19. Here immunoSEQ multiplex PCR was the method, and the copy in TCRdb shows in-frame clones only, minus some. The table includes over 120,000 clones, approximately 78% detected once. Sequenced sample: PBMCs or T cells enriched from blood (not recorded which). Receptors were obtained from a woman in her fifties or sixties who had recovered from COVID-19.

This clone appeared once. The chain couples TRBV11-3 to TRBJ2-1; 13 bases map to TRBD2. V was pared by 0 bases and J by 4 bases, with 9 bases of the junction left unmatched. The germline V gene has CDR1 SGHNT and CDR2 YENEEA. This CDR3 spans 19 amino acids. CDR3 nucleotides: TGTGCCAGCAGCTTAGAGTGGACTAGCGGGGGAGGCGGGTACAATGAGCAGTTCTTC. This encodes CASSLEWTSGGGGYNEQFF.

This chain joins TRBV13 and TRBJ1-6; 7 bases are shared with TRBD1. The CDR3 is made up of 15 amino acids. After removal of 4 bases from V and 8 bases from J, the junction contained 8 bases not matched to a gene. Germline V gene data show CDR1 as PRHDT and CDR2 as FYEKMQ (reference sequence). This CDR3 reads CASSYDRAADSPLHF. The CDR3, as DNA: TGTGCCAGCAGCTATGACAGGGCTGCGGATTCACCCCTCCACTTT.

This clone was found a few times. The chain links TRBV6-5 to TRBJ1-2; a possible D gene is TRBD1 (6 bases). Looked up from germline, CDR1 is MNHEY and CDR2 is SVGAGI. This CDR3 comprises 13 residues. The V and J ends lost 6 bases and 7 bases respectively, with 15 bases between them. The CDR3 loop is CASSPETGVGYTF. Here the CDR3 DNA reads TGTGCCAGCAGCCCCGAGACAGGTGTTGGCTACACCTTC.

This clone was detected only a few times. CDR3 nucleotide sequence: TGTGCCAGCAGCCAAGGCCCTCCCAGGGGGCTGAGGGAAAAACTGTTTTTT. Translating gives CASSQGPPRGLREKLFF. The chain carries TRBV3-1 (or the pseudogene TRBV3-2) and TRBJ1-4; TRBD1 matches at 8 bases. The CDR3 spans 17 residues. V lost 1 base and J lost 8; bases outside the gene matches: 12. CDR1 LGHDT and CDR2 YNNKEL come from the germline V gene (reference sequence).

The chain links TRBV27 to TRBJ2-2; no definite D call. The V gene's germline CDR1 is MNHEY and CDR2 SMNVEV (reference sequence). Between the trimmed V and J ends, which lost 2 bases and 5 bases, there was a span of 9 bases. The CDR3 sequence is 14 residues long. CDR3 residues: CASSLQPGTGELFF. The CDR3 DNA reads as TGTGCCAGCAGTTTACAACCGGGTACCGGGGAGCTGTTTTTT.

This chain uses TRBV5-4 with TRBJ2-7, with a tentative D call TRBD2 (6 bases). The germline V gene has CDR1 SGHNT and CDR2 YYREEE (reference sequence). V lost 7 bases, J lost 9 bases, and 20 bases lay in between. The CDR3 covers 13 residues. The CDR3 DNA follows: TGTGCCAGCCAAGGGGACTCCAAACCTACGCAGTACTTC. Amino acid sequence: CASQGDSKPTQYF.

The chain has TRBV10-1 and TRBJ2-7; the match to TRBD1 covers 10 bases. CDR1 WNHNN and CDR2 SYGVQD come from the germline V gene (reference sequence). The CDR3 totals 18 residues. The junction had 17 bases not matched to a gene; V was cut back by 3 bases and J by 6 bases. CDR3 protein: CASSEPRSAGQGPAEQYF. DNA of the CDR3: TGCGCCAGCAGTGAACCTCGTAGTGCGGGACAGGGGCCTGCCGAGCAGTACTTC.

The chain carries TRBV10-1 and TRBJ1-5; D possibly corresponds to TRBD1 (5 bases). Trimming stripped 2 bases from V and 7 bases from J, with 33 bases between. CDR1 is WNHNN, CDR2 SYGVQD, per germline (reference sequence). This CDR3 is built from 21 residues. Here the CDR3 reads CASSEDGERGGAGSPLQPQHF. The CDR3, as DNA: TGCGCCAGCAGTGAGGACGGTGAGCGGGGCGGAGCAGGGAGTCCCTTGCAGCCCCAGCATTTT.